These T cell receptor beta chains were read from a single sample in a study of T cell repertoires in aging, cancer and after chemotherapy. MiXCR, applied by TCRdb to the multiplex PCR reads, yields one record per CDR3 protein. Of 9,500 to 13,000 distinct CDR3 sequences listed, approximately 26% are singletons. The sample taken for sequencing was blood. Every receptor here comes from a human donor in good health. Both conserved end residues are trimmed from each CDR3. The order of the fields is V gene, J gene, D gene, CDR3 protein. A D gene is named only where the DNA matches it firmly.

TRBV12-3/TRBV12-4	TRBJ1-5	-	ASSRDGNQPQH
TRBV5-6	TRBJ1-2	-	ASSLRGAYGYT
TRBV15	TRBJ2-2	-	ATSPGTVDGVGELF
TRBV19	TRBJ1-5	TRBD1	ASRTKDRGGQPQH
TRBV14	TRBJ1-2	-	ASSHSRRGYGYT
TRBV24-1	TRBJ2-1	TRBD2	ATSDPDRPGLAGEQF
TRBV30	TRBJ1-5	-	AWSRGLFDQPQH
TRBV6-4	TRBJ2-1	-	ASSEQLSYNEQF
TRBV6-6	TRBJ1-5	-	ASSYSRDMRSNQPQH
TRBV5-6	TRBJ2-2	-	ASTGQTGYTGELF
TRBV30	TRBJ1-2	TRBD1	AWSLVGTGIYGYT
TRBV27	TRBJ2-1	-	ASSLVALGGFEQF
TRBV19	TRBJ2-7	TRBD1	ASRQQGSLGEQY
TRBV5-1	TRBJ2-5	-	ASSLLQTTATQY
TRBV5-6	TRBJ2-3	-	ASSLESSTDTQY
TRBV12-3/TRBV12-4	TRBJ2-6	TRBD2	ASSAGEISRSGANVLT
TRBV27	TRBJ1-6	-	ASSLEKGIQSPLH
TRBV2	TRBJ2-4	TRBD2	ASSLSGLAGLAKNIQY
TRBV7-9	TRBJ1-1	-	ASSLDGMNTEAF
TRBV12-3/TRBV12-4	TRBJ1-5	-	ASSLWAGSDQPQH